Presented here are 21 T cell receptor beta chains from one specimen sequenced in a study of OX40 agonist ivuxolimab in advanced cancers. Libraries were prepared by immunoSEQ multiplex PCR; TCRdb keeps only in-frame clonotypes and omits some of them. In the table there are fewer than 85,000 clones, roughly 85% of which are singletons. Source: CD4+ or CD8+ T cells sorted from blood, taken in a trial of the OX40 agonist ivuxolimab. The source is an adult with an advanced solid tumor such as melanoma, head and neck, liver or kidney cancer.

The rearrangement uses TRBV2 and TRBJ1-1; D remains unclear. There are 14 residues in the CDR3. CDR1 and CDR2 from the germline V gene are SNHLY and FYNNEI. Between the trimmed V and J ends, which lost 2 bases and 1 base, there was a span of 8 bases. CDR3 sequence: CASSELPGNTEAFF. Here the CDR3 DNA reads TGTGCCAGCAGTGAACTCCCGGGGAACACTGAAGCTTTCTTT.

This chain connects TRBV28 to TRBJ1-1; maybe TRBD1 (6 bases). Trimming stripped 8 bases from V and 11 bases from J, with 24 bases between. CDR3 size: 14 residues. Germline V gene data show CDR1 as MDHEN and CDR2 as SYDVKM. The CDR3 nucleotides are TGTGCCAGCGAGAATCTCAGGGGAGGCGCCGGGGCTTTCTTT. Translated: CASENLRGGAGAFF.

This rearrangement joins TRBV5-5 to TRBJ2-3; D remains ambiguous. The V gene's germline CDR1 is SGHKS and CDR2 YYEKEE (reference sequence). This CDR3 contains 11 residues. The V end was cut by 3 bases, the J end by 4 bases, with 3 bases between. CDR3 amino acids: CASSSADTQYF. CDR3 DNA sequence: TGTGCCAGCAGCTCTGCAGATACGCAGTATTTT.

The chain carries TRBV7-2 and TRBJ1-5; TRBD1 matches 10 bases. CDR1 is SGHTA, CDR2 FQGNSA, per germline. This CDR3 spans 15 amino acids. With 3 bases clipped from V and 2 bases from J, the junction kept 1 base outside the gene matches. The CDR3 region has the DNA TGTGCCAGCAGCTTGGGGACAGGGGGCAATCAGCCCCAGCATTTT. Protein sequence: CASSLGTGGNQPQHF.

This CDR3 is CASSPDRGRADTQYF. The CDR3 DNA sequence: TGTGCCAGCAGCCCGGACAGGGGACGGGCAGATACGCAGTATTTT. The chain combines TRBV7-9 with TRBJ2-3, with 9 positions matching TRBD1. Trimming cost V 5 bases and J 4 bases; bases outside gene matches: 7. This CDR3 has 15 residues. CDR1 SEHNR and CDR2 FQNEAQ come from the germline V gene (reference sequence).

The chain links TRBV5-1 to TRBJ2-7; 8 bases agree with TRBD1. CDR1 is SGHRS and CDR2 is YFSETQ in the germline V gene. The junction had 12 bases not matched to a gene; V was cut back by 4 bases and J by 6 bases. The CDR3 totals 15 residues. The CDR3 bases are TGCGCCAGCAGCCCGGGACAGGTGTTTATGAGCGAGCAGTACTTC. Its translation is CASSPGQVFMSEQYF.

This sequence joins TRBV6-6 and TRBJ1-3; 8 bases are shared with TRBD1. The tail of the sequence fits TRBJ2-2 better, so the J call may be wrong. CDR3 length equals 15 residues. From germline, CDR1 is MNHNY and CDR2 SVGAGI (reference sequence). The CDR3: CASRPAGGAAGELFF. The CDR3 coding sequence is TGTGCCAGCAGACCGGCAGGGGGCGCGGCCGGGGAGCTGTTTTTT.

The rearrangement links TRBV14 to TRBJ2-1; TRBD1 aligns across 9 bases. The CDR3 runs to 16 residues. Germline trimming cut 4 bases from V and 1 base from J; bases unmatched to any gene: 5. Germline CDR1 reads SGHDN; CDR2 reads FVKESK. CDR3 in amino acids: CASSRQGTGSYNEQFF. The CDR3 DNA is TGTGCCAGCAGCCGCCAAGGGACAGGGTCCTACAATGAGCAGTTCTTC.

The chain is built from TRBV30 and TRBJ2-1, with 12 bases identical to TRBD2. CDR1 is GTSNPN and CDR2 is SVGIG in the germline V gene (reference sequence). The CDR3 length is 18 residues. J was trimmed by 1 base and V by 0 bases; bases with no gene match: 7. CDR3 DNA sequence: TGTGCCTGGAGTGTACTAGCGGGAGGTGCCGGTTCCTACAATGAGCAGTTCTTC. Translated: CAWSVLAGGAGSYNEQFF.

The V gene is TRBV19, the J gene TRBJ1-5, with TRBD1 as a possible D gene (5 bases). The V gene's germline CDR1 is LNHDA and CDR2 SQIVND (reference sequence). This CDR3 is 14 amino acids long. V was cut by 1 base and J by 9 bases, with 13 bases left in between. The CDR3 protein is CASSIGGGNWPQHF. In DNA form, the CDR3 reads TGTGCCAGTAGTATAGGTGGGGGGAATTGGCCCCAGCATTTT.

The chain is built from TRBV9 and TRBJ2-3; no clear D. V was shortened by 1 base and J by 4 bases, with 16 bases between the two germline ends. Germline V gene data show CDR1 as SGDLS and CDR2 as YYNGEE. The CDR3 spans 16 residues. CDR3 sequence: CASSVRKGLFPDTQYF. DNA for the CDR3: TGTGCCAGCAGCGTAAGGAAGGGTCTATTCCCAGATACGCAGTATTTT.

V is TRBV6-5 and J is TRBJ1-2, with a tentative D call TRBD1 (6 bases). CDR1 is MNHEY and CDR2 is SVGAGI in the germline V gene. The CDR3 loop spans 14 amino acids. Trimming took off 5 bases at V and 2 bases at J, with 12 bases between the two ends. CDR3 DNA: TGTGCCAGCAGTCGCGCAGGACAGAACTATGGCTACACCTTC. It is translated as CASSRAGQNYGYTF.

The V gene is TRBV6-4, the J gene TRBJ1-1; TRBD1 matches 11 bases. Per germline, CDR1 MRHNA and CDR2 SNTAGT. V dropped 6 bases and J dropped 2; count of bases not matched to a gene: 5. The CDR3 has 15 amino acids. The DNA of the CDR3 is TGTGCCAGCAGCCCCGGGACAGGGGGAAACACTGAAGCTTTCTTT. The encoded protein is CASSPGTGGNTEAFF.

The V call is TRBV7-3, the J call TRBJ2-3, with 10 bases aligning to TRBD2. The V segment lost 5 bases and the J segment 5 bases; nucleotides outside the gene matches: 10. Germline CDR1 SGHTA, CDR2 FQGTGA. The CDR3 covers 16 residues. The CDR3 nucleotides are TGTGCCAGCAGCCCCGGGCTAGCGGGAGAGAAAGATACGCAGTATTTT. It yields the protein CASSPGLAGEKDTQYF.

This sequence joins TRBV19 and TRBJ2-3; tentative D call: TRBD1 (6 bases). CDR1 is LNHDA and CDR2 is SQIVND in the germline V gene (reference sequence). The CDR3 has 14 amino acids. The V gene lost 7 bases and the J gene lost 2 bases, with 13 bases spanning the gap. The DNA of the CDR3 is TGTGCCAGTACCGGGACATCCGTCACAGATACGCAGTATTTT. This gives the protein CASTGTSVTDTQYF.

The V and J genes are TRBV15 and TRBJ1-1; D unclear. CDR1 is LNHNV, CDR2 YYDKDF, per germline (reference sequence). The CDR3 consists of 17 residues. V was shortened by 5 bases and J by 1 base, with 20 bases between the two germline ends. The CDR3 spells CATSGSVTRVPNTEAFF. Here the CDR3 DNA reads TGTGCCACCAGCGGTTCAGTTACAAGGGTGCCGAACACTGAAGCTTTCTTT.

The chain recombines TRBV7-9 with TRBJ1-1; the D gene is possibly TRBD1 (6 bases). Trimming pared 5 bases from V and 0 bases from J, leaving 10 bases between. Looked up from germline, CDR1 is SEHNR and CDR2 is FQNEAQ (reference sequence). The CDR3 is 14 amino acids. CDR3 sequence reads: CASSPDSVNTEAFF. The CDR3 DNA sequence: TGTGCCAGCAGCCCGGACAGCGTGAACACTGAAGCTTTCTTT.

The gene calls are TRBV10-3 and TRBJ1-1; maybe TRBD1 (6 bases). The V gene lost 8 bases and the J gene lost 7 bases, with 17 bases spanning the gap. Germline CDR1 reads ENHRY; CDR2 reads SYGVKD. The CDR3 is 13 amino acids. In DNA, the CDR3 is TGTGCCATCGCTCCCAGGGGCACAATTGAAGCTTTCTTT. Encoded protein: CAIAPRGTIEAFF.

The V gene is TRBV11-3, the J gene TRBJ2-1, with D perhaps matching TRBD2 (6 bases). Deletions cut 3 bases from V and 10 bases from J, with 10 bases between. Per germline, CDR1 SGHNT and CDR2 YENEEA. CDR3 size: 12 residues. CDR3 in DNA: TGTGCCAGCAGCTTTTCGAGCGGGGAGCAGTTCTTC. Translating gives CASSFSSGEQFF.

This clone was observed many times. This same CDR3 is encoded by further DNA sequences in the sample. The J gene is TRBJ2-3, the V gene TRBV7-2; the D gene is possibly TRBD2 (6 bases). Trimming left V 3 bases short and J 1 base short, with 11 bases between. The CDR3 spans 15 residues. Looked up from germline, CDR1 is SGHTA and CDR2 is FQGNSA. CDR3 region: CASSLGTPRTDTQYF. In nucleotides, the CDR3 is TGTGCCAGCAGCTTGGGGACTCCCCGCACAGATACGCAGTATTTT.

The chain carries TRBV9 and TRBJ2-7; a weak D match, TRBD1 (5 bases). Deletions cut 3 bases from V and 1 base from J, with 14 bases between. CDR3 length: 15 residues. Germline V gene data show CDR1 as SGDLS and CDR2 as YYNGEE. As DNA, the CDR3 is TGTGCCAGCAGCGCCGAAGACAGAAAGTCCTACGAGCAGTACTTC. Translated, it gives CASSAEDRKSYEQYF.